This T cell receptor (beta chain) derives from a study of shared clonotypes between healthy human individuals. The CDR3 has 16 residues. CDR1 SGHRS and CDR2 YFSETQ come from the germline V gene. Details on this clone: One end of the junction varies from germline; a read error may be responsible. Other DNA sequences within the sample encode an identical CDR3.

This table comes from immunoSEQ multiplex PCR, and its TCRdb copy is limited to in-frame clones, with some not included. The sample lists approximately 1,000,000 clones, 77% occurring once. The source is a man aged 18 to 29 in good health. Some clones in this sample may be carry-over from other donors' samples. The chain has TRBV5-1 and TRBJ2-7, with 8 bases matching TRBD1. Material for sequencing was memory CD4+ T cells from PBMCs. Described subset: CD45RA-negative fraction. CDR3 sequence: CASSPQADRATYEQYF. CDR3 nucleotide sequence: TGCGCTAGCAGCCCACAAGCGGACAGGGCGACCTACGAGCAGTACTTC.